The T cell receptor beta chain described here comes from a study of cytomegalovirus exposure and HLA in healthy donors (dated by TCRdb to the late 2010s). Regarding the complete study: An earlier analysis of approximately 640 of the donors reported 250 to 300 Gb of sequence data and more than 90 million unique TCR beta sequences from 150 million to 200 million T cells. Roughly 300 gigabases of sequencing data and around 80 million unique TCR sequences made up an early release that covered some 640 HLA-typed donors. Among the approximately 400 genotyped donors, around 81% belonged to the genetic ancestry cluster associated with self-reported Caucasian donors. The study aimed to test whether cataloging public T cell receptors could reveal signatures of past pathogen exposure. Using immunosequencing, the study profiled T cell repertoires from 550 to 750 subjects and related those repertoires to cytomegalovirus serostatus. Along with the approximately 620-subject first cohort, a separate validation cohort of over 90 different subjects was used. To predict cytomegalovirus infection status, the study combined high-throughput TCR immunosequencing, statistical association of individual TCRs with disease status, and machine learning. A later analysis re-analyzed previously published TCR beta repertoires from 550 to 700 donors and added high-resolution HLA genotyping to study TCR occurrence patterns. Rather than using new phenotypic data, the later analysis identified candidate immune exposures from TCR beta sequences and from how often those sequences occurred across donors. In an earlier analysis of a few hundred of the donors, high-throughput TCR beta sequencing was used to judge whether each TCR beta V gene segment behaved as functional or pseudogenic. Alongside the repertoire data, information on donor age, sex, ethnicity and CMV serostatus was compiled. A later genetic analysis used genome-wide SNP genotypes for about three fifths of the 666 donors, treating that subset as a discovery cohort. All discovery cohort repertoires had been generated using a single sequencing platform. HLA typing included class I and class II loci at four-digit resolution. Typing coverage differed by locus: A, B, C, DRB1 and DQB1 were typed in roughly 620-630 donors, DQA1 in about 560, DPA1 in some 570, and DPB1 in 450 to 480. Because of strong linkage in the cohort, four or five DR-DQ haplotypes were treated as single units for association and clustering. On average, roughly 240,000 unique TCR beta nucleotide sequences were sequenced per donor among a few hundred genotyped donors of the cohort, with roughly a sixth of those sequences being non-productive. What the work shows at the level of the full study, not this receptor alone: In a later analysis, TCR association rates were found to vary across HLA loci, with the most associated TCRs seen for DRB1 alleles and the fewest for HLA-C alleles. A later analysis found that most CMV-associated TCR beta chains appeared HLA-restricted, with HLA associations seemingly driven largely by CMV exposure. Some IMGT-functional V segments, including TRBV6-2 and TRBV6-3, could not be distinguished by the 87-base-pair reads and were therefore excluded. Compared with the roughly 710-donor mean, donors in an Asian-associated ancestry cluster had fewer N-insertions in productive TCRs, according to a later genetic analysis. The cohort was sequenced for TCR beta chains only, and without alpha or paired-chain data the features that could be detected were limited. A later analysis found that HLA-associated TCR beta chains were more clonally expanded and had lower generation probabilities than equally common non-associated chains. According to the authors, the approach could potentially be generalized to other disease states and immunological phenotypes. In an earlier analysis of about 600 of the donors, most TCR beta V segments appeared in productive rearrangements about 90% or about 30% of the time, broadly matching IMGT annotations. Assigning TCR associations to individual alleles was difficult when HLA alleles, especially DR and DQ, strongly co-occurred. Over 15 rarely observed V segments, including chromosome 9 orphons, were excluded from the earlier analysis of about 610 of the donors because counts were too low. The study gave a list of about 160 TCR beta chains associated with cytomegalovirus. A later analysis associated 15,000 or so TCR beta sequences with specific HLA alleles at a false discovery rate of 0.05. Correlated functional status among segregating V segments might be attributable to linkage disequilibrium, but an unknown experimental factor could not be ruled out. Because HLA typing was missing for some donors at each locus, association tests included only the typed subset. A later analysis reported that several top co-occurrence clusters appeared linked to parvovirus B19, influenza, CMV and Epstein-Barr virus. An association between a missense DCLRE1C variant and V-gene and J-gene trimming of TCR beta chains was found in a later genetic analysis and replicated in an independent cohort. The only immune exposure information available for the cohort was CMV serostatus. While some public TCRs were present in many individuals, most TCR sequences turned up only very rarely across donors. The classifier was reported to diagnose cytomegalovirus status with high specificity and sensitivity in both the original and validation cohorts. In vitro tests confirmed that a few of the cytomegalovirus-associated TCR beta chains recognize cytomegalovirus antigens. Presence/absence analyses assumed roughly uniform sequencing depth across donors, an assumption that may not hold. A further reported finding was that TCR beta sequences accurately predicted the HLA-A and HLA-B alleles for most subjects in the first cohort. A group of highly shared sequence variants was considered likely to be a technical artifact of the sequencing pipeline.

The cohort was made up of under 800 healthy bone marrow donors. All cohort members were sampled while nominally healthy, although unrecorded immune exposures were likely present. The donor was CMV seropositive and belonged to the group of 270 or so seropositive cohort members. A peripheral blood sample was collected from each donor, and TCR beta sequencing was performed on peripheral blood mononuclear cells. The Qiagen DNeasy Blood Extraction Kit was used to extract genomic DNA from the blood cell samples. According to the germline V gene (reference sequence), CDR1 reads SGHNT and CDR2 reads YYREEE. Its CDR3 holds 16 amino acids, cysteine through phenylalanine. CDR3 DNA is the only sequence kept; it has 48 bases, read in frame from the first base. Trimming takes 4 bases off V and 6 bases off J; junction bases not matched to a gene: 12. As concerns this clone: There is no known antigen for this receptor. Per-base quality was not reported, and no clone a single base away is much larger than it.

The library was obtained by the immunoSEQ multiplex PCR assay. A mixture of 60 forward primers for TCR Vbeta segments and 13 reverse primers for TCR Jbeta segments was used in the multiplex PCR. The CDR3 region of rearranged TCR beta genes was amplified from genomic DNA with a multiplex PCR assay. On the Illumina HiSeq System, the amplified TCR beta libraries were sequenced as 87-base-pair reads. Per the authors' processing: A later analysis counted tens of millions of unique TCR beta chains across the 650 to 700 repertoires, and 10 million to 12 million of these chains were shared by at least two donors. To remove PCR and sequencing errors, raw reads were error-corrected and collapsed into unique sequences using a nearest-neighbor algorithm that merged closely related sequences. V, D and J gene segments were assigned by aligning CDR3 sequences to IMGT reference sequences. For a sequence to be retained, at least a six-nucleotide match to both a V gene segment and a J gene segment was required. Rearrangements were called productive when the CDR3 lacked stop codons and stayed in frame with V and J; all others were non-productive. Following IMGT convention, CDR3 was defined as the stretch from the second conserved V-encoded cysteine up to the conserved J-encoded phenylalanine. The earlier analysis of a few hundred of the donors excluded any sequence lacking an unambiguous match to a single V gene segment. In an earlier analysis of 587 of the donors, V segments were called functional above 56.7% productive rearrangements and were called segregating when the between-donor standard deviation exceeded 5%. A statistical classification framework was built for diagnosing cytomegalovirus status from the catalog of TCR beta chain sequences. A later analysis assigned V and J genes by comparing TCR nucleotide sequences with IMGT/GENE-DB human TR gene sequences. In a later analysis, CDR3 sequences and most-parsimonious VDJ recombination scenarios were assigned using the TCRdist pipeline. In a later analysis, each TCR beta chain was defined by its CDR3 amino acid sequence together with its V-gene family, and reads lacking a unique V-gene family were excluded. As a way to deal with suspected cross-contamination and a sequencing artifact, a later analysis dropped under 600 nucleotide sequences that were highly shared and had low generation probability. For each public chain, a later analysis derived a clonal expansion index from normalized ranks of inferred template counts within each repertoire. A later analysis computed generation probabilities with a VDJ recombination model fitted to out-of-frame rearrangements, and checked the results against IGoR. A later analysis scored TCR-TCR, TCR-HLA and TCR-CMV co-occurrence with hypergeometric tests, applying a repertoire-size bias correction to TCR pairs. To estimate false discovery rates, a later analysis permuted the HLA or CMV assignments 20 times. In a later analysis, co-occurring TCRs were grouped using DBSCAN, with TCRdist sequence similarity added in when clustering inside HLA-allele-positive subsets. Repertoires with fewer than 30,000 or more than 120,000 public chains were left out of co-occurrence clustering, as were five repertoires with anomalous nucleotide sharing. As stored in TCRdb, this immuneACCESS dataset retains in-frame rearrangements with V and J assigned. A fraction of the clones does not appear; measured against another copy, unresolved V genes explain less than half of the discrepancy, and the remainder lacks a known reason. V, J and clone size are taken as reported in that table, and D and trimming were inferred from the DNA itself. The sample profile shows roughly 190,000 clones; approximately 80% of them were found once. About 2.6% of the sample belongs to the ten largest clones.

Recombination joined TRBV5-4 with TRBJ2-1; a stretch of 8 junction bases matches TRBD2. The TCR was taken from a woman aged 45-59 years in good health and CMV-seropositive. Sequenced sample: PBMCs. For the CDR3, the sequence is CASSLIGAGVPNEQFF. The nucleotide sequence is TGTGCCAGCAGCCTCATTGGAGCGGGGGTCCCCAATGAGCAGTTCTTC.